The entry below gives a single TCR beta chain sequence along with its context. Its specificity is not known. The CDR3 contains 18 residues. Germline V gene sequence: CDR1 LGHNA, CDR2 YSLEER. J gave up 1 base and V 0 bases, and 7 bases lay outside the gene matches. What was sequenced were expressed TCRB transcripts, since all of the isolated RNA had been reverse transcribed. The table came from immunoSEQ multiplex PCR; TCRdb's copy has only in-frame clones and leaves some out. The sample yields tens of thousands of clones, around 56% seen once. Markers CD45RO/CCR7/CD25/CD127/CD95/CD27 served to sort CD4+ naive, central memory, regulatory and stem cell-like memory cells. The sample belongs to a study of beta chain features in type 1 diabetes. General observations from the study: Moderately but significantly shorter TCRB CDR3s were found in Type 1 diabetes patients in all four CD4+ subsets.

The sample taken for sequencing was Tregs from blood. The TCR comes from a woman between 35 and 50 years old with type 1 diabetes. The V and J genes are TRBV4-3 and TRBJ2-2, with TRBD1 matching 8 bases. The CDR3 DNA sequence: TGCGCCAGCAGCCAAGAAGCCCCCGGGACAGGGAACACCGGGGAGCTGTTTTTT. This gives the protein CASSQEAPGTGNTGELFF.